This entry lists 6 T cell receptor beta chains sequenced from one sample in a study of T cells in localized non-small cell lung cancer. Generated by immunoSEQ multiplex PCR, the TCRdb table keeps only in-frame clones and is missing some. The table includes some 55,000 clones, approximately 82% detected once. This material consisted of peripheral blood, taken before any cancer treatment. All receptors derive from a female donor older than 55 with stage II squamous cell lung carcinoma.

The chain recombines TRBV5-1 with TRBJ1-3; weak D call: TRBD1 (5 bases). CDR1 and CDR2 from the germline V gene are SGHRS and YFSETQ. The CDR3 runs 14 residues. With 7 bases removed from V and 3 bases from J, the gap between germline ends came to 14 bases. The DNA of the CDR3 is TGCGCCAGCGCGACGACAGTGAGTGGAAACACCATATATTTT. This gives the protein CASATTVSGNTIYF. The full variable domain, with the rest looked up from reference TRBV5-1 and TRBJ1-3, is KAGVTQTPRYLIKTRGQQVTLSCSPISGHRSVSWYQQTPGQGLQFLFEYFSETQRNKGNFPGRFSGRQFSNSRSEMNVSTLELGDSALYLCASATTVSGNTIYFGEGSWLTVV.

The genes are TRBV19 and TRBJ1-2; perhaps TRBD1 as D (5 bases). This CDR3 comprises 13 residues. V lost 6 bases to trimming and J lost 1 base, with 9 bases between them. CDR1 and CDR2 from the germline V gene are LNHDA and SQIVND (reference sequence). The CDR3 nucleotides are TGTGCCAGTAGGGGGGAGAGTAACTATGGCTACACCTTC. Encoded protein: CASRGESNYGYTF.

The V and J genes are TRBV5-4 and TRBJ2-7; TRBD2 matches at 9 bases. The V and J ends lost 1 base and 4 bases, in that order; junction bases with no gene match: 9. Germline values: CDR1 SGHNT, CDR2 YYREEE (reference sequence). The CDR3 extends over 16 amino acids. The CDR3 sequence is CASSLRGGGALYEQYF. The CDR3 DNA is TGTGCCAGCAGCTTGAGAGGCGGGGGGGCCTTGTACGAGCAGTACTTC.

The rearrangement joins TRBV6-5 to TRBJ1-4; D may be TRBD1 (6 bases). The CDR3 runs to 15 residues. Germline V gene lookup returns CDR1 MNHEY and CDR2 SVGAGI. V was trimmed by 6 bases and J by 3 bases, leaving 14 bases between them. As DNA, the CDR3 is TGTGCCAGCAGCGGCGGGGGGCGGGCTAATGAAAAACTGTTTTTT. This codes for CASSGGGRANEKLFF.

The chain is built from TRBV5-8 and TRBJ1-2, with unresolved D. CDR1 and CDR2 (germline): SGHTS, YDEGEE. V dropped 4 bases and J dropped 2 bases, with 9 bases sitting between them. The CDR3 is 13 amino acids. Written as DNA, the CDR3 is TGTGCCAGCAGCCCCGTCGACAACTATGGCTACACCTTC. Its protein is CASSPVDNYGYTF.

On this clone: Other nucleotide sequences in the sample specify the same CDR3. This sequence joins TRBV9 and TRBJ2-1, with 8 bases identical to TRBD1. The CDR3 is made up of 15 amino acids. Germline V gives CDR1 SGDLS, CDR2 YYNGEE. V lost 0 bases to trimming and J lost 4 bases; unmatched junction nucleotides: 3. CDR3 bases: TGTGCCAGCAGCGTAGGACAGGGGATGTACAATGAGCAGTTCTTC. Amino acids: CASSVGQGMYNEQFF.